The 24 T cell receptor beta chains presented below share a single source sample, sequenced in a study of OX40 agonist ivuxolimab in advanced cancers. TCRdb's table, derived via immunoSEQ multiplex PCR, lists solely in-frame clones and lacks some. The sample has about 50,000 clones; about 90% are singletons. The material was CD4+ or CD8+ T cells sorted from blood, obtained in a trial of the OX40 agonist ivuxolimab. The receptors come from an adult with an advanced solid tumor such as melanoma, head and neck, liver or kidney cancer.

The V and J genes are TRBV19 and TRBJ2-7; 8 bases fit TRBD2. Per germline, CDR1 LNHDA and CDR2 SQIVND (reference sequence). There are 17 residues in the CDR3. Trimming at V came to 4 bases and at J to 5 bases, leaving 16 bases not matched to a gene. The CDR3 sequence: CASSTTGSGSLGNEQYF. CDR3 DNA sequence: TGTGCCAGTAGTACTACAGGGAGCGGGAGCCTGGGAAACGAGCAGTACTTC.

Worth noting for this clone: Compared with germline, one end of the junction differs, possibly owing to a read error. Distinct nucleotide sequences in the sample also encode this CDR3. The J gene is TRBJ1-1, the V gene TRBV7-8; unclear D gene. Per germline, CDR1 SGHVS and CDR2 FQNEAQ. The CDR3 covers 12 residues. The CDR3 sequence is CASSLEPTEAFF. The CDR3, as DNA: TGTGCCAGCAGCTTAGAACCCACTGAAGCCTTCTTT.

The chain couples TRBV30 to TRBJ1-5; D is unclear. This CDR3 is built from 14 residues. Germline CDR1 is GTSNPN and CDR2 is SVGIG (reference sequence). V was clipped by 0 bases and J by 2 bases, with 8 bases between them. Here the CDR3 reads CAWSVIQGNQPQHF. DNA for the CDR3: TGTGCCTGGAGTGTAATCCAGGGCAATCAGCCCCAGCATTTT.

This clone was found once. This chain uses TRBV2 with TRBJ1-3, with 8 bases matching TRBD1. The CDR3 has 13 amino acids. CDR1 and CDR2 from the germline V gene are SNHLY and FYNNEI. V shed 6 bases, J shed 6 bases, and the junction held 4 bases outside the gene matches. The CDR3 DNA sequence: TGTGCCAGCAGAGTGGACAGGGAAAACACCATATATTTT. It translates to CASRVDRENTIYF.

The chain couples TRBV25-1 to TRBJ1-5; the match to TRBD1 covers 11 bases. This CDR3 spans 15 amino acids. CDR1 MGHDK and CDR2 SYGVNS come from the germline V gene. V shed 5 bases, J shed 5 bases, and the junction held 5 bases outside the gene matches. The CDR3 nucleotides read TGTGCCAGCAGTCTACCGGGACAGGGGGATCAGCCCCAGCATTTT. It translates to CASSLPGQGDQPQHF.

The chain combines TRBV18 with TRBJ1-5; TRBD1 is a possible D gene (5 bases). Trimming removed 3 bases at V and 7 bases at J, with 19 bases between. This CDR3 contains 16 residues. Germline CDR1 is KGHSH and CDR2 is LQKENI. As DNA, the CDR3 is TGTGCCAGCTCACCCATCGGAGGTGGGGCAGGGCAGCCCCAGCATTTT. This codes for CASSPIGGGAGQPQHF.

This clone showed up just once. The chain couples TRBV10-3 to TRBJ1-2; D is unresolved. Trimming took 3 bases from V and 8 from J, leaving 13 bases between them. This CDR3 spans 13 amino acids. CDR1 ENHRY and CDR2 SYGVKD come from the germline V gene. CDR3: CAISENQQRGYTF. Written as DNA, the CDR3 is TGTGCCATCAGTGAAAACCAGCAACGAGGCTACACCTTC.

The gene calls are TRBV19 and TRBJ2-1; TRBD1 matches at 12 bases. This CDR3 spans 16 amino acids. CDR1 and CDR2 from the germline V gene are LNHDA and SQIVND (reference sequence). J lost 10 bases, V lost 4 bases, and 11 bases had no gene match. The CDR3 DNA reads TGTGCCAGTAGTAATCCGGGACAGGGGGCCTCAAGGGAGCAGTTCTTC. It specifies CASSNPGQGASREQFF.

This clone has just one count. The V call is TRBV6-1, the J call TRBJ1-5; D unresolved. Germline loops: CDR1 MNHNS, CDR2 SASEGT. The CDR3 runs to 12 residues. Trimming removed 11 bases from V and 2 bases from J, with 10 bases in between. CDR3 protein: CACSLGNQPQHF. In DNA, the CDR3 is TGTGCCTGCTCTTTGGGCAATCAGCCCCAGCATTTT.

The chain couples TRBV5-1 to TRBJ2-1; D remains unclear. Germline CDR1 and CDR2: SGHRS and YFSETQ. Between the trimmed V and J ends, which lost 5 bases and 3 bases, there was a span of 9 bases. CDR3 size: 13 residues. CDR3 amino acids: CASSRQDYNEQFF. The CDR3, as DNA: TGCGCCAGCAGTCGGCAGGACTACAATGAGCAGTTCTTC.

The rearrangement links TRBV28 to TRBJ2-7; D is unresolved. Germline V CDR1 and CDR2: MDHEN, SYDVKM. With 6 bases removed from V and 6 bases from J, the gap between germline ends came to 9 bases. The CDR3 spans 11 residues. This chain's CDR3 is CASSVKSEQYF. The CDR3 DNA follows: TGTGCCAGCAGCGTAAAGAGCGAGCAGTACTTC.

This rearrangement joins TRBV11-3 to TRBJ2-7; tentatively, D is TRBD2 (6 bases). Between the trimmed V and J ends, which lost 5 bases and 3 bases, there was a span of 14 bases. This CDR3 comprises 14 residues. CDR1 SGHNT and CDR2 YENEEA come from the germline V gene. The CDR3 bases are TGTGCCAGCAGCCCTTCTGCGCGGGACTACGAGCAGTACTTC. This codes for CASSPSARDYEQYF.

A single count supports this clone. The chain uses TRBV7-3 and TRBJ2-5; the D gene is possibly TRBD1 (5 bases). V was trimmed by 5 bases and J by 9 bases, leaving 13 bases between them. Germline assignment: CDR1 SGHTA and CDR2 FQGTGA. The CDR3 totals 12 residues. The CDR3 spells CASSLRVGPQYF. The CDR3 nucleotides are TGTGCCAGCAGCCTAAGAGTGGGGCCCCAGTACTTC. The full variable domain, rest sourced from reference TRBV7-3 and TRBJ2-5, is GAGVSQTPSNKVTEKGKYVELRCDPISGHTALYWYRQSLGQGPEFLIYFQGTGAADDSGLPNDRFFAVRPEGSVSTLKIQRTERGDSAVYLCASSLRVGPQYFGPGTRLLVL.

The chain couples TRBV11-3 to TRBJ1-1, with no clear D. V lost 6 bases and J 1 base, leaving 15 bases between the germline ends. The CDR3 extends over 15 amino acids. Germline-derived CDR1 and CDR2 are SGHNT and YENEEA. The CDR3 loop is CASSSFSEENTEAFF. The DNA for the CDR3 is TGTGCCAGCAGTAGTTTTTCGGAGGAGAACACTGAAGCTTTCTTT.

The chain employs TRBV5-1 and TRBJ2-1, with D maybe TRBD2 (5 bases). The germline V gene encodes CDR1 SGHRS and CDR2 YFSETQ. The ends were cut back, 0 bases at V and 0 bases at J, with 10 bases in the middle. The CDR3 sequence is 16 residues long. The CDR3 DNA reads TGCGCCAGCAGCTTGGGAGGGTCTCTCTCCTACAATGAGCAGTTCTTC. The encoded protein is CASSLGGSLSYNEQFF.

In this sample, this clone turned up a few times. The chain employs TRBV30 and TRBJ1-5; 8 bases line up with TRBD1. J lost 7 bases, V lost 0 bases, and 11 bases had no gene match. This CDR3 region has 16 residues. Germline CDR1 GTSNPN, CDR2 SVGIG (reference sequence). The CDR3 region has the DNA TGTGCCTGGAGTGTACGGGCAGGGGGCGCCGGACAGCCCCAGCATTTT. Encoded protein: CAWSVRAGGAGQPQHF.

On this clone itself: An end of the junction differs from the germline gene, which may be a read error. The sample holds other DNA sequences that translate to the same CDR3. This chain joins TRBV30 and TRBJ2-2, with 14 bases lining up with TRBD2. CDR1 and CDR2 from the germline V gene are GTSNPN and SVGIG (reference sequence). CDR3 length: 18 residues. This CDR3 is CAWRAGTSGSLGVGELFF. The CDR3 DNA sequence: TGCGCCTGGAGGGCCGGGACTAGCGGGAGTTTGGGGGTCGGGGAGCTGTTTTTT.

The gene calls are TRBV5-4 and TRBJ2-1; 9 bases fit TRBD2. Per the germline V gene, CDR1 is SGHNT and CDR2 is YYREEE (reference sequence). V lost 5 bases to trimming and J lost 2 bases; unmatched junction nucleotides: 8. The CDR3 consists of 16 residues. Here the CDR3 DNA reads TGTGCCAGCAGTGGGACTAGCAAGGGGGCCTACAATGAGCAGTTCTTC. Its translation: CASSGTSKGAYNEQFF.

This chain connects TRBV20-1 to TRBJ2-7, with D possibly being TRBD1 (6 bases). The germline V gene encodes CDR1 DFQATT and CDR2 SNEGSKA (reference sequence). The CDR3 has 11 amino acids. The CDR3 nucleotides are TGCAGCCTAAAACAGGGCCGCGAGCAGTACTTC. It encodes CSLKQGREQYF.

DNA of the CDR3: TGTGCCAGCAAACTCTCCGGGACAGGGTACGAGCAGTACTTC. Its protein product is CASKLSGTGYEQYF. The chain recombines TRBV5-5 with TRBJ2-7; 9 bases are shared with TRBD1. The CDR3 runs to 14 residues. V was pared by 6 bases and J by 4 bases, with 8 bases of the junction left unmatched. The germline CDR1 and CDR2 sequences are SGHKS and YYEKEE (reference sequence).

The rearrangement links TRBV6-5 to TRBJ2-5; D is unresolved. Between the trimmed V and J ends, which lost 4 bases and 4 bases, there was a span of 4 bases. Per germline, CDR1 MNHEY and CDR2 SVGAGI. The CDR3 length is 11 residues. CDR3 amino acids: CASSLVETQYF. CDR3 bases: TGTGCCAGCAGTTTAGTAGAGACCCAGTACTTC.

V usage is TRBV5-4 and J usage is TRBJ2-5; 14 bases map to TRBD2. The V gene's germline CDR1 is SGHNT and CDR2 YYREEE (reference sequence). This CDR3 comprises 15 residues. The ends lost 6 bases at V and 6 bases at J; junction bases unmatched: 7. This chain's CDR3 is CASTNRTSGGKTQYF. In nucleotides, the CDR3 is TGTGCCAGCACGAACAGGACTAGCGGGGGGAAGACCCAGTACTTC. Supplemented by reference TRBV5-4 and TRBJ2-5, the full variable domain reads ETGVTQSPTHLIKTRGQQVTLRCSSQSGHNTVSWYQQALGQGPQFIFQYYREEENGRGNFPPRFSGLQFPNYSSELNVNALELDDSALYLCASTNRTSGGKTQYFGPGTRLLVL.

This chain uses TRBV7-6 with TRBJ2-7; 7 bases agree with TRBD2. Germline V gene data show CDR1 as SGHVS and CDR2 as FNYEAQ. Trimming removed 5 bases from V and 6 bases from J; junction bases left unmatched: 7. The CDR3 runs to 13 residues. CDR3 loop: CASSPPTSFEQYF. The CDR3 DNA sequence: TGTGCCAGCAGCCCCCCGACTAGCTTCGAGCAGTACTTC.

This rearrangement joins TRBV6-5 to TRBJ1-5; perhaps TRBD1 as D (6 bases). The CDR3 contains 15 residues. Trimming pared 6 bases from V and 7 bases from J, leaving 19 bases between. Looked up from germline, CDR1 is MNHEY and CDR2 is SVGAGI. CDR3 in DNA: TGTGCCAGCAGGCCAACGGGGGGGCTTGGGCAGCCCCAGCATTTT. Its protein is CASRPTGGLGQPQHF.